This TCR beta chain was identified during a study of PD-L1 blockade in urothelial cancer. The wider study: Analyzed time points were 3 weeks (second dose) and 6 weeks after therapy began. The median number of T cells present in blood samples was around 150,000. Study-wide results and limits: Stronger expansion of tumor-associated clones in blood at 3 weeks distinguished durable-benefit patients.

About this clone: The antigen is not known.

The method was immunoSEQ multiplex PCR; TCRdb's version includes in-frame clones alone and lacks a portion of them. Of about 81,000 clones in the sample, over 80% were seen once. Regarding time point: pretreatment peripheral blood. The sample in question was PBMCs, obtained around atezolizumab (anti-PD-L1) treatment. The sequence was obtained from a man aged 40-50 years with urothelial cancer.

CDR3 protein: CASSESSRGEEAFF. CDR3 sequence (DNA): TGTGCCAGCAGTGAATCCTCCCGAGGCGAGGAAGCTTTCTTT. This chain connects TRBV25-1 to TRBJ1-1, with no clear D. Germline V gene sequence: CDR1 MGHDK, CDR2 SYGVNS. This CDR3 is 14 amino acids long. Trimming took off 1 base at V and 8 bases at J, with 14 bases between the two ends.